This passage covers 27 T cell receptor beta chains from one sample sequenced in a study of blood T cell repertoires in COVID-19. This table comes from immunoSEQ multiplex PCR, and its TCRdb copy is limited to in-frame clones, with some not included. The table has roughly 70,000 clones, about 88% seen once. The sequenced sample consisted of peripheral blood. Receptor source: a man in his sixties or seventies with active COVID-19.

J is TRBJ2-5 and V is TRBV3-1 (or the pseudogene TRBV3-2); TRBD2 matches at 10 bases. Germline CDR1 is LGHDT and CDR2 is YNNKEL (reference sequence). The CDR3 totals 16 residues. Trimming removed 4 bases from V and 4 bases from J; junction bases left unmatched: 9. As DNA, the CDR3 is TGTGCCAGCAGCCCGGGCGAGCGGGAGGGGCCAGAGACCCAGTACTTC. Its translation: CASSPGEREGPETQYF.

The gene calls are TRBV2 and TRBJ2-1, with 10 bases that match TRBD2. This CDR3 has 20 amino acids. The V gene's germline CDR1 is SNHLY and CDR2 FYNNEI. The V gene end was trimmed by 4 bases and the J gene end by 2 bases; junction bases not matched to a gene: 17. Here the CDR3 reads CASSVFLGLAGVPPYNEQFF. The CDR3 DNA reads TGTGCCAGCAGTGTTTTTTTGGGGCTAGCGGGAGTGCCCCCCTACAATGAGCAGTTCTTC.

The CDR3 sequence is CSAISVYEQYF. Here the CDR3 DNA reads TGCAGTGCTATCTCCGTCTACGAGCAGTACTTC. The V gene is TRBV20-1, the J gene TRBJ2-7; D is ambiguous. Trimming removed 4 bases from V and 3 bases from J, with 7 bases in between. This CDR3 region has 11 residues. Germline assignment: CDR1 DFQATT and CDR2 SNEGSKA (reference sequence).

Written as DNA, the CDR3 is TGTGCCAGCAAGTTTGGGATCGGGACAGGGCACCAAGAGACCCAGTACTTC. It specifies CASKFGIGTGHQETQYF. The V call is TRBV28, the J call TRBJ2-5; 9 nucleotides align to TRBD1. From germline, CDR1 is MDHEN and CDR2 SYDVKM. J gave up 0 bases and V 7 bases, and 12 bases lay outside the gene matches. The CDR3 is 17 amino acids.

The chain links TRBV5-1 to TRBJ1-4; a weak D match, TRBD1 (6 bases). V lost 4 bases and J lost 5, with 9 bases in between. CDR3 length: 13 amino acids. Germline CDR1 reads SGHRS; CDR2 reads YFSETQ. CDR3: CASSRGANEKLFF. CDR3 bases: TGCGCCAGCAGCCGGGGGGCGAATGAAAAACTGTTTTTT.

The chain recombines TRBV5-1 with TRBJ2-5, with TRBD2 identical over 9 bases. CDR1 and CDR2 from the germline V gene are SGHRS and YFSETQ. V lost 7 bases and J lost 5; bases outside the gene matches: 6. This CDR3 has 13 residues. The CDR3 bases are TGCGCCAGCGGGCGGGAGGGCCTGGAGACCCAGTACTTC. Translation: CASGREGLETQYF.

The gene calls are TRBV18 and TRBJ2-7, with D unresolved. The germline CDR1 and CDR2 sequences are KGHSH and LQKENI. V was cut by 2 bases and J by 2 bases, with 13 bases left in between. CDR3 length: 15 amino acids. The CDR3 spells CASSPFTDQTYEQYF. The CDR3 DNA reads TGTGCCAGCTCACCATTTACAGATCAGACCTACGAGCAGTACTTC.

The sample holds a few counts of this clone. The J gene is TRBJ2-7, the V gene TRBV18, with TRBD2 matching over 8 bases. Losses at the gene ends were 6 bases for V and 2 bases for J; bases not matched to a gene: 6. CDR3 length equals 14 residues. The germline V gene has CDR1 KGHSH and CDR2 LQKENI. CDR3 sequence reads: CASSLRGGTYEQYF. The CDR3 nucleotides are TGTGCCAGCTCGCTGCGCGGGGGGACCTACGAGCAGTACTTC.

The chain combines TRBV6-6 with TRBJ2-1, with 12 bases lining up with TRBD2. The CDR3 covers 15 residues. The trim removed 6 bases at V and 7 bases at J, leaving 7 bases unmatched. Germline values: CDR1 MNHNY, CDR2 SVGAGI (reference sequence). The CDR3 DNA is TGTGCCAGCAGCCCGACTAGCGGGAGCTATAATGAGCAGTTCTTC. This gives the protein CASSPTSGSYNEQFF.

This clone was picked up a small number of times. The rearrangement links TRBV10-3 to TRBJ2-7; D not certain. The germline CDR1 and CDR2 sequences are ENHRY and SYGVKD. The CDR3 covers 14 residues. Trimming removed 6 bases at V and 1 base at J, with 13 bases between. The CDR3 region has the DNA TGTGCCATCAGGAACAGCAGACAATCCTACGAGCAGTACTTC. Translated: CAIRNSRQSYEQYF.

Only one count was recorded for this clone. This chain connects TRBV19 to TRBJ2-2; 13 bases match TRBD2. J gave up 0 bases and V 10 bases, and 11 bases lay outside the gene matches. This CDR3 spans 18 amino acids. CDR1 is LNHDA and CDR2 is SQIVND in the germline V gene (reference sequence). CDR3 sequence: CATHSGTSGTANTGELFF. The DNA for the CDR3 is TGTGCCACCCACTCCGGGACTAGCGGGACCGCGAACACCGGGGAGCTGTTTTTT.

Concerning this clone: Within the sample, other DNA sequences also encode this same CDR3. The chain couples TRBV11-2 to TRBJ2-3; 7 bases map to TRBD1. This CDR3 region has 13 residues. Germline V CDR1 and CDR2: SGHAT, FQNNGV. With 0 bases clipped from V and 6 bases from J, the junction kept 0 bases outside the gene matches. DNA for the CDR3: TGTGCCAGCAGCTTAGACAGGGGGGATACGCAGTATTTT. This encodes CASSLDRGDTQYF.

V gene TRBV7-3 combines with J gene TRBJ2-1; 8 nucleotides align to TRBD2. Germline loops: CDR1 SGHTA, CDR2 FQGTGA. The trim removed 3 bases at V and 8 bases at J, leaving 12 bases unmatched. The CDR3 spans 16 residues. CDR3 nucleotide sequence: TGTGCCAGCAGCTTGTCCCCCGGGACTAGGGGCCATGAGCAGTTCTTC. Amino acid sequence: CASSLSPGTRGHEQFF.

The chain carries TRBV4-3 and TRBJ2-1; 11 nucleotides agree with TRBD2. Germline lookup yields CDR1 LGHNA and CDR2 YSLEER. This CDR3 spans 17 amino acids. The J segment lost 4 bases and the V segment lost 0 bases, leaving 5 bases of the junction unmatched. The CDR3 sequence is CASSQDGRTSGYNEQFF. The DNA for the CDR3 is TGCGCCAGCAGCCAAGATGGGAGGACTAGCGGGTACAATGAGCAGTTCTTC.

This rearrangement joins TRBV14 to TRBJ1-4; no clear D. Germline V lookup: CDR1 SGHDN, CDR2 FVKESK. The CDR3 totals 14 residues. The ends were cut back, 0 bases at V and 12 bases at J, with 14 bases in the middle. DNA for the CDR3: TGTGCCAGCAGCCAAGATCTGGTGGGCAGAGAACTGTTTTTT. The encoded protein is CASSQDLVGRELFF.

The chain combines TRBV25-1 with TRBJ1-1; TRBD1 matches at 12 bases. V trimming: 7 bases; J trimming: 5 bases; junction bases outside the gene matches: 11. The CDR3 extends over 16 amino acids. The germline CDR1 and CDR2 sequences are MGHDK and SYGVNS. CDR3 bases: TGTGCCAGCACCCTAGGGACAGGGGGCAGGGGAACTGAAGCTTTCTTT. Protein: CASTLGTGGRGTEAFF.

The V and J genes are TRBV9 and TRBJ1-1; no reliable D call. Trimming removed 0 bases from V and 0 bases from J, with 9 bases in between. The V gene's germline CDR1 is SGDLS and CDR2 YYNGEE. The CDR3 totals 15 residues. CDR3 region: CASSVGSDLNTEAFF. The CDR3 DNA is TGTGCCAGCAGCGTAGGCAGCGATCTGAACACTGAAGCTTTCTTT.

J is TRBJ2-1 and V is TRBV4-1; 13 nucleotides match TRBD2. The CDR3 runs to 17 residues. Germline-derived CDR1 and CDR2 are MGHRA and YSYEKL. V dropped 2 bases and J dropped 9; count of bases not matched to a gene: 10. CDR3 sequence: CASSQPRTSGSEGEQFF. CDR3 nucleotides: TGCGCCAGCAGCCAACCCCGGACTAGCGGGAGCGAGGGTGAGCAGTTCTTC.

DNA of the CDR3: TGCGCCAGCAGCCAAGATGGGACTAGCCGCCCCTCCTACAATGAGCAGTTCTTC. Its translation is CASSQDGTSRPSYNEQFF. The rearrangement uses TRBV4-3 and TRBJ2-1, with 9 bases fitting TRBD2. V was clipped by 0 bases and J by 0 bases; unmatched bases: 6. Germline assignment: CDR1 LGHNA and CDR2 YSLEER. The CDR3 is made up of 18 amino acids.

The genes are TRBV2 and TRBJ2-7, with 7 positions matching TRBD2. The CDR3 is 14 residues long. J gave up 2 bases and V 11 bases, and 12 bases lay outside the gene matches. CDR1 is SNHLY and CDR2 is FYNNEI in the germline V gene. The CDR3 region is CAGGGSGGPYEQYF. As DNA, the CDR3 is TGTGCCGGGGGGGGGTCGGGAGGCCCCTACGAGCAGTACTTC.

This chain connects TRBV7-3 to TRBJ2-2; 9 bases align to TRBD2. This CDR3 has 16 amino acids. Germline-derived CDR1 and CDR2 are SGHTA and FQGTGA. V lost 5 bases to trimming and J lost 6 bases; unmatched junction nucleotides: 10. The CDR3, as DNA: TGTGCCAGCAGCCCCGCGGGACTAGCCGGTCCCGGGGAGCTGTTTTTT. Amino acids: CASSPAGLAGPGELFF.

This clone was detected once. The V gene is TRBV3-1 (or the pseudogene TRBV3-2), the J gene TRBJ2-7; 7 nucleotides match TRBD2. Per germline, CDR1 LGHDT and CDR2 YNNKEL (reference sequence). This CDR3 region has 14 residues. V lost 3 bases, J lost 0 bases, and 2 bases stayed unmatched. CDR3 protein: CASSQGGYSYEQYF. CDR3 nucleotides: TGTGCCAGCAGCCAGGGGGGGTACTCCTACGAGCAGTACTTC.

The genes are TRBV21-1 and TRBJ2-1; TRBD2, the D gene given by the table, was not confirmed from the DNA. TRBV21-1 is a recognized pseudogene. This CDR3 comprises 17 residues. The DNA of the CDR3 is TGTGCCAGCGGATCGACTAGCGGGAGTGGGTCCTACAATGAGCAGTTCTTC. Protein sequence: CASGSTSGSGSYNEQFF.

CDR3 region: CASSREISNTGELFF. The CDR3 DNA reads TGCGCCAGCAGCCGAGAGATCTCTAACACCGGGGAGCTGTTTTTT. The chain couples TRBV5-1 to TRBJ2-2; D is ambiguous. Germline CDR1 reads SGHRS; CDR2 reads YFSETQ. Trimming left V 4 bases short and J 2 bases short, with 12 bases between. The length of the CDR3 is 15 residues.

In its sample, this clone was seen once. The rearrangement uses TRBV5-6 and TRBJ2-4, with a weak D call TRBD1 (5 bases). This CDR3 has 18 amino acids. Germline V lookup: CDR1 SGHDT, CDR2 YYEEEE. Trimming left V 6 bases short and J 0 bases short, with 22 bases between. The chain's CDR3 is CASTPRRDSYLAKNIQYF. CDR3 sequence (DNA): TGTGCCAGCACCCCCCGTCGCGACAGTTACCTAGCCAAAAACATTCAGTACTTC.

The sample holds one count of this clone. J is TRBJ2-3 and V is TRBV12-5; the match to TRBD1 covers 8 bases. This CDR3 is built from 17 residues. Unmatched junction bases numbered 7, after V lost 0 bases and J lost 2 bases. Germline CDR1 and CDR2: LGHNT and FRNRAP. CDR3 in amino acids: CASGLVQGGPLTDTQYF. The CDR3 bases are TGTGCTAGTGGTTTGGTACAGGGGGGACCCCTCACAGATACGCAGTATTTT.

The chain carries TRBV15 and TRBJ2-3; 8 positions agree with TRBD2. The CDR3 has 17 residues. Looked up from germline, CDR1 is LNHNV and CDR2 is YYDKDF (reference sequence). V shed 2 bases and J 0 bases; nucleotides not matched to a gene: 7. CDR3 nucleotide sequence: TGTGCCACCAGCAGATCCCCACTAGCGGAGAGCACAGATACGCAGTATTTT. Amino acid sequence: CATSRSPLAESTDTQYF.